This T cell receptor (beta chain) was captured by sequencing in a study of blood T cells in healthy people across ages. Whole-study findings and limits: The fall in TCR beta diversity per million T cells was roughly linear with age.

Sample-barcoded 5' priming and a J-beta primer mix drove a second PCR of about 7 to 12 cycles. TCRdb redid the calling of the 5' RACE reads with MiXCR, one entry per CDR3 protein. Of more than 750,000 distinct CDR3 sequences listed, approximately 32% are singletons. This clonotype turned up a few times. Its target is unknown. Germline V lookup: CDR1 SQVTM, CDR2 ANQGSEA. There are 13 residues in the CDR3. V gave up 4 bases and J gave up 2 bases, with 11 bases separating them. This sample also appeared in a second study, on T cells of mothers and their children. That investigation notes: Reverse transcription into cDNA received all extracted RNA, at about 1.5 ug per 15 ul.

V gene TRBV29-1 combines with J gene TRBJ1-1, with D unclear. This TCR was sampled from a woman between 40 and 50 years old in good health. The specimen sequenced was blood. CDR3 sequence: CSVVGRLNTEAFF. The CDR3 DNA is TGCAGCGTTGTAGGACGGCTAAACACTGAAGCTTTCTTT.